The 18 T cell receptor beta chains below all came from one sample that was sequenced in a study of CD8+CD57+ T cells in acquired aplastic anemia. Genomic DNA was employed as the template in profiling TCR beta VDJ and CDR3. TCRdb re-called the reads with MiXCR, one entry per CDR3 protein. The table lists 150,000 to 200,000 distinct CDR3 sequences, around 52% of them singletons. Patients selected for sequencing had displayed CD8+CD57+ cell expansion by flow cytometry. Specimen: sorted CD4+, CD8+, or CD8+CD57+ T cells (not recorded which) from PBMCs. The receptor source for this set is a human donor with aplastic anemia.

The chain links TRBV7-9 to TRBJ1-3, with unresolved D. The CDR3 covers 13 residues. Deletions cut 11 bases from V and 0 bases from J, with 11 bases between. Germline values: CDR1 SEHNR, CDR2 FQNEAQ (reference sequence). The CDR3, as DNA: TGTGCCCCGCAGCCTTTCTCTGGAAACACCATATATTTT. Protein: CAPQPFSGNTIYF.

This clonotype was recorded many times. V usage is TRBV2 and J usage is TRBJ1-1; D is undetermined. Trimming removed 4 bases from V and 1 base from J, with 10 bases in between. Germline loops: CDR1 SNHLY, CDR2 FYNNEI. This CDR3 comprises 14 residues. The CDR3 protein is CASSVAQTNTEAFF. CDR3 DNA: TGTGCCAGCAGTGTTGCACAGACGAACACTGAAGCTTTCTTT.

Remarks on this clonotype: At one boundary the junction diverges from the germline segment, which might be a read error. The J gene is TRBJ1-1, the V gene TRBV7-9; tentatively, D is TRBD1 (5 bases). The CDR3 length is 13 residues. From germline, CDR1 is SEHNR and CDR2 FQNEAQ (reference sequence). CDR3 in amino acids: CASSLGGNAEAFF. The CDR3 DNA sequence: TGTGCCAGCAGCCTTGGGGGGAACGCTGAAGCTTTCTTT.

This clonotype has a handful of counts. The chain joins TRBV7-9 to TRBJ1-1; D possibly corresponds to TRBD1 (5 bases). This CDR3 contains 13 residues. V lost 5 bases, J lost 1 base, and 8 bases lay in between. The germline CDR1 and CDR2 sequences are SEHNR and FQNEAQ (reference sequence). The CDR3 region has the DNA TGTGCCAGCAGCGTGGACACGAACACTGAAGCTTTCTTT. Protein product: CASSVDTNTEAFF.

V is TRBV20-1 and J is TRBJ2-7; 8 nucleotides align to TRBD2. This CDR3 spans 14 amino acids. CDR1 is DFQATT, CDR2 SNEGSKA, per germline (reference sequence). V was clipped by 0 bases and J by 3 bases; unmatched bases: 4. The CDR3 region has the DNA TGCAGTGCTAGAGATTTAGCGGGACTCTACGAGCAGTACTTC. It yields the protein CSARDLAGLYEQYF.

This clonotype appeared many times. The chain links TRBV7-9 to TRBJ1-4; 11 positions agree with TRBD1. The CDR3 is 16 residues long. The germline CDR1 and CDR2 sequences are SEHNR and FQNEAQ (reference sequence). Germline trimming cut 5 bases from V and 7 bases from J; bases unmatched to any gene: 9. The CDR3 DNA sequence: TGTGCCAGCAGCCTGGGACAGGGGGAGGAAAGTGAAAAACTGTTTTTT. Protein product: CASSLGQGEESEKLFF.

A word on this clonotype: The junction does not match germline at one end; this may be a read error. The chain joins TRBV15 to TRBJ2-7, with D tentatively TRBD2 (5 bases). Germline V gene lookup returns CDR1 LNHNV and CDR2 YYDKDF (reference sequence). The CDR3 extends over 13 amino acids. CDR3 sequence (DNA): TGTGCCACCAGCGGAGACGGGAACTACGAGCAGTACTTC. Its protein is CATSGDGNYEQYF.

This clonotype was found many times. The J gene is TRBJ2-3, the V gene TRBV5-1; TRBD2 matches 11 bases. This CDR3 comprises 15 residues. V was pared by 0 bases and J by 6 bases, with 3 bases of the junction left unmatched. The V gene's germline CDR1 is SGHRS and CDR2 YFSETQ. The CDR3 DNA reads as TGCGCCAGCAGCTTGGAGACTAGCGGGGAGGATACGCAGTATTTT. Amino acid sequence: CASSLETSGEDTQYF.

As for this clonotype: This may arise from a read error, as a much more abundant clone is one base away. The chain uses TRBV5-1 and TRBJ1-1; TRBD1 matches at 10 bases. This CDR3 comprises 16 residues. V was clipped by 5 bases and J by 2 bases; unmatched bases: 9. Germline V gives CDR1 SGHRS, CDR2 YFSETQ. CDR3 nucleotides: TGCGCCAGCAGACCGGGACAGGGGTCCCAAAACACTGAAGCTTTCTTT. Protein product: CASRPGQGSQNTEAFF.

This clonotype was counted ten times or more. The gene calls are TRBV15 and TRBJ1-1; no clear D. Germline assignment: CDR1 LNHNV and CDR2 YYDKDF (reference sequence). V lost 4 bases to trimming and J lost 0 bases, with 9 bases between them. This CDR3 has 14 amino acids. CDR3 bases: TGTGCCACCAGCAACGGGGTAATGAACACTGAAGCTTTCTTT. Protein sequence: CATSNGVMNTEAFF.

In its sample, this clonotype was seen many times. The chain has TRBV20-1 and TRBJ2-3; TRBD1 aligns across 9 bases. The germline gives CDR1 DFQATT, CDR2 SNEGSKA (reference sequence). This CDR3 has 15 amino acids. Trimming at V came to 1 base and at J to 8 bases, leaving 10 bases not matched to a gene. CDR3 amino acids: CSARGPGQGRGTQYF. The CDR3 nucleotides read TGCAGTGCTAGAGGCCCGGGACAGGGACGCGGTACGCAGTATTTT.

A word on this clonotype: A clone one base away is much larger, so this may be a read error. The chain has TRBV5-1 and TRBJ2-7, with D perhaps matching TRBD1 or TRBD2 (6 bases each). The germline V and J ends were trimmed by 7 bases and 6 bases, with 20 bases remaining between them. The CDR3 is 14 amino acids. CDR1 is SGHRS, CDR2 YFSETQ, per germline. CDR3 bases: TGCGCCAGCCAGGACGGGGGCGGGTTGGGCGAGCAGTACTTC. Its protein product is CASQDGGGLGEQYF.

The V and J genes are TRBV19 and TRBJ2-1, with D perhaps matching TRBD1 (6 bases). Germline CDR1 and CDR2: LNHDA and SQIVND (reference sequence). The CDR3 runs 15 residues. V gave up 3 bases and J gave up 7 bases, with 16 bases separating them. CDR3 sequence (DNA): TGTGCCAGTAGTATTAGAGACAGGTCTGGGAATGAGCAGTTCTTC. The encoded protein is CASSIRDRSGNEQFF.

Ten or more counts support this clonotype. The chain couples TRBV11-2 to TRBJ2-5, with a tentative D call TRBD2 (6 bases). Deletions cut 7 bases from V and 4 bases from J, with 16 bases between. The CDR3 spans 14 residues. The germline gives CDR1 SGHAT, CDR2 FQNNGV. The CDR3 region is CASTRGYARETQYF. In nucleotides, the CDR3 is TGTGCCAGCACCCGGGGGTATGCCCGAGAGACCCAGTACTTC.

For the CDR3, the DNA is TGCAGCGTGGGGGACATCTCTGGGGCCAACGTCCTGACTTTC. Encoded protein: CSVGDISGANVLTF. V and J are TRBV29-1 and TRBJ2-6, with D perhaps TRBD1 (6 bases). V was pared by 6 bases and J by 0 bases, with 9 bases between. CDR1 is SQVTM and CDR2 is ANQGSEA in the germline V gene. The length of the CDR3 is 14 residues.

The rearrangement links TRBV2 to TRBJ1-1; a possible D gene is TRBD1 (5 bases). The V end was cut by 1 base, the J end by 7 bases, with 13 bases between. The CDR3 has 14 amino acids. Germline CDR1 reads SNHLY; CDR2 reads FYNNEI. This CDR3 reads CASSEGTYRHEAFF. The CDR3 DNA reads TGTGCCAGCAGTGAAGGGACATACCGACATGAAGCTTTCTTT.

This clonotype was observed many times. The V gene is TRBV24-1, the J gene TRBJ2-1, with 14 positions matching TRBD2. V lost 5 bases and J lost 5; bases outside the gene matches: 4. The germline gives CDR1 KGHDR, CDR2 SFDVKD. The CDR3 loop spans 16 amino acids. The CDR3: CATSGGLAGVDNEQFF. The CDR3 DNA sequence: TGTGCCACCAGTGGGGGACTAGCGGGAGTAGACAATGAGCAGTTCTTC.

This clonotype was observed a few times. The chain couples TRBV2 to TRBJ2-7, with D possibly TRBD1 on 5 matching bases. V was cut by 10 bases and J by 5 bases, with 24 bases left in between. Germline lookup yields CDR1 SNHLY and CDR2 FYNNEI. CDR3 length equals 15 residues. DNA of the CDR3: TGTGCCATACAACACTTAGGGCAGGGTAACAACGAGCAGTACTTC. This codes for CAIQHLGQGNNEQYF.